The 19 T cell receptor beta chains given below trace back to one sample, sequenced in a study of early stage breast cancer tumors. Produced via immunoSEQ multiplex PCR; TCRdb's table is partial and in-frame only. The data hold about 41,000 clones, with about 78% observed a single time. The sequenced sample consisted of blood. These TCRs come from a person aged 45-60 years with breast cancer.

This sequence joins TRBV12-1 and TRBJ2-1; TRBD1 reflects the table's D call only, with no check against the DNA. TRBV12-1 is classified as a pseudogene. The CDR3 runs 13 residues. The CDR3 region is CASRSEGGCLQFF. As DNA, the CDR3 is TGTGCCAGCAGGTCCGAAGGGGGCTGTCTGCAGTTCTTC.

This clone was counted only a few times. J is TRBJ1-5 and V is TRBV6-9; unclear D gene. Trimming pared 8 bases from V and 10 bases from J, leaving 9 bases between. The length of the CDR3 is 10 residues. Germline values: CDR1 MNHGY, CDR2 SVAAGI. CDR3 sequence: CASRLNPQHF. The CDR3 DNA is TGTGCCAGCCGACTAAATCCCCAGCATTTT.

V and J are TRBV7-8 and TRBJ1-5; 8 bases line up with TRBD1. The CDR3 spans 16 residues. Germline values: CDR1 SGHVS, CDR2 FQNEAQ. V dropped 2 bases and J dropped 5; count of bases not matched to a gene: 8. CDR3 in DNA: TGTGCCAGCAGCTTACGGCAGGGGGCGCATTATCAGCCCCAGCATTTT. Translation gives CASSLRQGAHYQPQHF.

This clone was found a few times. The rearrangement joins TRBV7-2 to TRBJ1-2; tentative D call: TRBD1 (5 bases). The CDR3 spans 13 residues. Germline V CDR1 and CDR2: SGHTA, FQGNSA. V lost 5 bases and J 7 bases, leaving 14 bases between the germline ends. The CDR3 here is CASSHSGGSGYTF. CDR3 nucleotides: TGTGCCAGCAGCCATAGTGGGGGGTCTGGCTACACCTTC. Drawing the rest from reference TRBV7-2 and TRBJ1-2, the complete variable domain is GAGVSQSPSNKVTEKGKDVELRCDPISGHTALYWYRQSLGQGLEFLIYFQGNSAPDKSGLPSDRFSAERTGGSVSTLTIQRTQQEDSAVYLCASSHSGGSGYTFGSGTRLTVV.

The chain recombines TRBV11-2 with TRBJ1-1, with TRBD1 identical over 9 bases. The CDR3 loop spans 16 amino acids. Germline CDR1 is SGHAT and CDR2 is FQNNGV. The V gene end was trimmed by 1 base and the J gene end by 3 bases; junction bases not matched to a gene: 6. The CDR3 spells CASSLVRGQGDTEAFF. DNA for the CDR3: TGTGCCAGCAGCTTAGTCAGGGGACAGGGTGACACTGAAGCTTTCTTT.

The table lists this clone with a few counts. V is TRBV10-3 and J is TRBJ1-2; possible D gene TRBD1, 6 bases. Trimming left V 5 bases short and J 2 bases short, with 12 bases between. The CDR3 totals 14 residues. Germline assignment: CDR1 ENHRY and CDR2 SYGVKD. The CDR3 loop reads CAISQDSPNYGYTF. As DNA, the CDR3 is TGTGCCATCAGTCAGGACAGTCCCAACTATGGCTACACCTTC.

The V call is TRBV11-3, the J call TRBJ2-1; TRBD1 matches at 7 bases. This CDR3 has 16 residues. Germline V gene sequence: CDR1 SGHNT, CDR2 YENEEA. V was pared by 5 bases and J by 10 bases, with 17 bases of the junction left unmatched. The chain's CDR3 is CASSQRTGKGAVEQFF. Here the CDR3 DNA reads TGTGCCAGCAGCCAACGGACAGGCAAGGGGGCAGTAGAGCAGTTCTTC.

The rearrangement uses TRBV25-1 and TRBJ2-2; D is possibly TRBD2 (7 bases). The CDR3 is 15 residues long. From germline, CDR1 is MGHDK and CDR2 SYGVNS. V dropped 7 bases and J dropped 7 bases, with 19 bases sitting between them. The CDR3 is CASTGEGGPGGELFF. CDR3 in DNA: TGTGCCAGCACCGGGGAGGGGGGCCCCGGCGGGGAGCTGTTTTTT.

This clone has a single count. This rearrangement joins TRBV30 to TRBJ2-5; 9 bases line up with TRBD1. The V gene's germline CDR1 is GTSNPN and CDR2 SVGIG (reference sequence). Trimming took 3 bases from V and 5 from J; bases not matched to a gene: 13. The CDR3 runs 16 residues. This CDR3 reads CAWSAGTGLVGETQYF. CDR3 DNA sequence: TGTGCCTGGAGCGCAGGGACAGGGCTCGTCGGGGAGACCCAGTACTTC.

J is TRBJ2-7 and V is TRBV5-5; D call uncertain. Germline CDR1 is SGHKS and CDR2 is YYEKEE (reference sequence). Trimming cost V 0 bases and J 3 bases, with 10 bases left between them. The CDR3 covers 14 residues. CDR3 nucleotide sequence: TGTGCCAGCAGCTTGGAGTCCAGATACTACGAGCAGTACGTC. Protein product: CASSLESRYYEQYV.

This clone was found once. The CDR3 nucleotides read TGTGCCAGTAGTAAAGGCGCTCGAGGTCCAGATACGCAGTATTTT. Encoded protein: CASSKGARGPDTQYF. This chain uses TRBV19 with TRBJ2-3; D ambiguous. Germline-derived CDR1 and CDR2 are LNHDA and SQIVND (reference sequence). The CDR3 extends over 15 amino acids. Trimming removed 4 bases at V and 4 bases at J, with 15 bases between.

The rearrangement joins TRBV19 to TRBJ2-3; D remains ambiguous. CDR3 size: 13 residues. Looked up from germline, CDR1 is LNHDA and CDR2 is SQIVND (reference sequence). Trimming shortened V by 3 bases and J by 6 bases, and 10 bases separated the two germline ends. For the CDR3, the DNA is TGTGCCAGTAGTATCCGGGTGGTGGATACGCAGTATTTT. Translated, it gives CASSIRVVDTQYF.

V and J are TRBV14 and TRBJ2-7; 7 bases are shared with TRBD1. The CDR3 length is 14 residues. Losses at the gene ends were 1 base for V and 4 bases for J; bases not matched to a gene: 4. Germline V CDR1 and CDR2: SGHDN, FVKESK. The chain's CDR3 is CASSQGLQGYEQYV. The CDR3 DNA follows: TGTGCCAGCAGCCAAGGGCTACAGGGGTACGAGCAGTACGTC.

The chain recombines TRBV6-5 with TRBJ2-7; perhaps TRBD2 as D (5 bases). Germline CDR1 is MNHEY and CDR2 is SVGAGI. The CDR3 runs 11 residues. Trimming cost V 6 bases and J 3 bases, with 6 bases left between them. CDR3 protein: CASSEGYEQYV. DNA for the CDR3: TGTGCCAGCAGCGAGGGCTACGAGCAGTACGTC.

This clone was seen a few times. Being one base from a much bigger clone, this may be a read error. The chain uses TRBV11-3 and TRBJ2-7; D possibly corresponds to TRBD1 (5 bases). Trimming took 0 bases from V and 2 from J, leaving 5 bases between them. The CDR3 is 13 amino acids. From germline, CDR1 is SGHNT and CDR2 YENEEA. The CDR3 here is CASSLDRAYEQYF. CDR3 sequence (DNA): TGTGCCAGCAGCTTAGACAGGGCCTACGAGCAGTACTTC.

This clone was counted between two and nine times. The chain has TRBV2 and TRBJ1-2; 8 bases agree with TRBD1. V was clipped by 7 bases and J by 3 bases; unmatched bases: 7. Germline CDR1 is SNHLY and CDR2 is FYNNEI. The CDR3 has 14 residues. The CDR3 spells CASIAGGVHYGYTF. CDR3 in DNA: TGTGCCAGCATTGCAGGGGGCGTTCACTATGGCTACACCTTC. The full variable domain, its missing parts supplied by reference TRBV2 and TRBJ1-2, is EPEVTQTPSHQVTQMGQEVILRCVPISNHLYFYWYRQILGQKVEFLVSFYNNEISEKSEIFDDQFSVERPDGSNFTLKIRSTKLEDSAMYFCASIAGGVHYGYTFGSGTRLTVV.

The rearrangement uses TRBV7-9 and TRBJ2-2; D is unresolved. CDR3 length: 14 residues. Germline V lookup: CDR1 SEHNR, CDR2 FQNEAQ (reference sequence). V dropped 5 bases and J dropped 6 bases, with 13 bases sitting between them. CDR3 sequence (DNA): TGTGCCAGCAGCCGAAATCCGGAGTCCGGGGAGCTGTTTTTT. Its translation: CASSRNPESGELFF.

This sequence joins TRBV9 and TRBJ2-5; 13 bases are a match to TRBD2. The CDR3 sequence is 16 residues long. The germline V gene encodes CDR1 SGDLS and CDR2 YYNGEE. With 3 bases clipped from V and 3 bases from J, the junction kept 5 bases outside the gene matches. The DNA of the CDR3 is TGTGCCAGCAGCGGGACTAGCGGGAGTGGGAAAGAGACCCAGTACTTC. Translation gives CASSGTSGSGKETQYF.

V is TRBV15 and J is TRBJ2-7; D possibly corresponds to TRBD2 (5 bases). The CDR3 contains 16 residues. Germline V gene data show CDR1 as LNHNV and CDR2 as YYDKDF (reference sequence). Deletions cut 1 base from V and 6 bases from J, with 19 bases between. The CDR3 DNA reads TGTGCCACCAGCAGAGCGCTAGGAGGAACTACGCTCGAGCAGTACTTC. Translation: CATSRALGGTTLEQYF.